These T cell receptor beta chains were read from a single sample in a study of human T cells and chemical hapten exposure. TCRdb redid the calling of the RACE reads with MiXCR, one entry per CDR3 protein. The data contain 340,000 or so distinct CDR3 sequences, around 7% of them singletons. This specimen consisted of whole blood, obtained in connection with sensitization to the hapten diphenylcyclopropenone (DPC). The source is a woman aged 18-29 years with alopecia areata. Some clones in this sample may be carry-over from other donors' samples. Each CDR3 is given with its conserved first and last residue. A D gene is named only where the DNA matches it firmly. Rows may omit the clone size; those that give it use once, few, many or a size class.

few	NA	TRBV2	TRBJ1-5	CASSETAGGGPQHF	TGTGCCAGCAGTGAAACGGCTGGGGGAGGGCCCCAGCATTTT
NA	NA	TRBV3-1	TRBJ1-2	CASSQDTGRVYGYTF	TGTGCCAGCAGCCAAGATACAGGGCGAGTCTATGGCTACACCTTC
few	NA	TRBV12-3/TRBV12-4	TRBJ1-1	CASSWTRGHGLGGTEAFF	TGTGCCAGCAGTTGGACCCGGGGCCACGGATTGGGAGGCACTGAAGCTTTCTTT
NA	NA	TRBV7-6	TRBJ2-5	CASSWGRIETQYF	TGTGCCAGCAGCTGGGGCAGGATAGAGACCCAGTACTTC
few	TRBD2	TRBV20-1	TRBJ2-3	CSARDRGTSLITDTQYF	TGCAGTGCTAGAGATCGGGGGACTAGCCTAATCACAGATACGCAGTATTTT
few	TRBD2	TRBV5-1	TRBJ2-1	CASSLMLAGNNEQFF	TGCGCCAGCAGCTTGATGCTAGCGGGGAACAATGAGCAGTTCTTC
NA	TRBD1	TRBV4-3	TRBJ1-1	CASSQEFAGQVNTEAFF	TGCGCCAGCAGCCAAGAATTCGCCGGACAGGTGAACACTGAAGCTTTCTTT
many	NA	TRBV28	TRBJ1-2	CASSPDSFYGYTF	TGTGCCAGCAGCCCTGACAGCTTCTATGGCTACACCTTC
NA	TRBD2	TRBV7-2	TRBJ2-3	CASSLATGLSTDTQYF	TGTGCCAGCAGCTTAGCGACGGGACTAAGCACAGATACGCAGTATTTT
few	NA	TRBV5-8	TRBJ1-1	CASSLGRGQNTEAFF	TGTGCCAGCAGCTTGGGCAGGGGACAGAACACTGAAGCTTTCTTT
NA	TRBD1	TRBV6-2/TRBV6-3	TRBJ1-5	CASRQQGADNQPQHF	TGTGCCAGCAGACAACAGGGGGCGGACAATCAGCCCCAGCATTTT
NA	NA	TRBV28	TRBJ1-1	CASSPWISKRYTEAFF	TGTGCCAGCAGTCCCTGGATCAGCAAGCGATACACTGAAGCTTTCTTT
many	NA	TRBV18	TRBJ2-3	CASSPPAPSTDTQYF	TGTGCCAGCTCACCACCCGCTCCCAGCACAGATACGCAGTATTTT
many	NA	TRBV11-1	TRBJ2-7	CASTFGVLSSYEQYF	TGTGCCAGCACCTTTGGAGTTTTGAGCTCCTACGAGCAGTACTTC
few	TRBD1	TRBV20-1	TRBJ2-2	CSARDYRGPALGELFF	TGCAGTGCTAGGGATTACAGGGGGCCAGCCCTCGGGGAGCTGTTTTTT
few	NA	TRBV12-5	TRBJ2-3	CASGLLSAYNTQYF	TGTGCTAGTGGTTTGTTGTCAGCCTACAATACGCAGTATTTT
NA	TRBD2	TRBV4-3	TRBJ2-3	CASSTRAGTSGVNTQYF	TGCGCCAGCAGCACCCGCGCCGGGACTAGCGGGGTAAATACGCAGTATTTT
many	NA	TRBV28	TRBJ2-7	CASSPWGAWEQYF	TGTGCCAGCAGTCCCTGGGGGGCCTGGGAGCAGTACTTC
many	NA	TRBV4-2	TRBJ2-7	CASSQARQGALYEQYF	TGTGCCAGCAGCCAAGCTCGGCAGGGTGCACTCTACGAGCAGTACTTC
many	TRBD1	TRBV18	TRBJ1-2	CASSLRQGETNYGYTF	TGTGCCAGCTCACTAAGACAGGGGGAGACTAACTATGGCTACACCTTC
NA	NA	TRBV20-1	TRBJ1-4	CSACRIGTSNEKLFF	TGCAGTGCTTGTCGCATAGGGACTTCGAATGAAAAACTGTTTTTT
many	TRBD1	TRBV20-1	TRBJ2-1	CSATGPDRGNEQFF	TGCAGTGCAACCGGCCCGGACAGGGGGAATGAGCAGTTCTTC